One sample yielded the 31 T cell receptor beta chains listed below, sequenced in a study of blood T cells in healthy people across ages. Combining a sample-barcoded 5' primer with a J-beta primer mix, a second PCR ran for roughly 7 to 11 cycles. In TCRdb, the 5' RACE reads were re-called with MiXCR into one record per CDR3 protein. This sample has about 1.6 million distinct CDR3 sequences, with 30% to 35% found just once. The sequenced sample consisted of blood. Source of these receptors: a woman aged 25 to 45 in good health.

About this clonotype: Since no conserved phenylalanine or tryptophan closes the CDR3, a read error is the likely cause. V gene TRBV5-8 combines with J gene TRBJ2-5; possibly TRBD1 for D (5 bases). The germline V gene encodes CDR1 SGHTS and CDR2 YDEGEE. This CDR3 is 15 amino acids long. V lost 0 bases and J 1 base, leaving 10 bases between the germline ends. CDR3 DNA sequence: TGTGCCAGCAGCTTGGGGGGCCGGCCCCAAGAGACCCAGTACCTC. Amino acid sequence: CASSLGGRPQETQYL.

The chain combines TRBV19 with TRBJ1-5, with TRBD1 as a possible D gene (5 bases). Between the trimmed V and J ends, which lost 3 bases and 6 bases, there was a span of 12 bases. CDR3 length: 14 residues. CDR1 LNHDA and CDR2 SQIVND come from the germline V gene (reference sequence). CDR3 nucleotides: TGTGCCAGTAGTATCGGTAGGGGCGGTCAGCCCCAGCATTTT. Translated, it gives CASSIGRGGQPQHF.

The rearrangement joins TRBV28 to TRBJ2-5; weak D call: TRBD2 (5 bases). Germline assignment: CDR1 MDHEN and CDR2 SYDVKM. The CDR3 has 15 residues. V was trimmed by 1 base and J by 5 bases, leaving 14 bases between them. CDR3 DNA: TGTGCCAGCAGTTTATCCCTCACCCGAGGGGAGACCCAGTACTTC. Encoded protein: CASSLSLTRGETQYF.

This clonotype was recorded at least ten times. DNA for the CDR3: TGCAGCGTCGACGAATCAGGGGAATGGCAGTTCTTC. Translated, it gives CSVDESGEWQFF. This chain uses TRBV29-1 with TRBJ2-1, with D perhaps TRBD1 (6 bases). The CDR3 covers 12 residues. The V gene lost 6 bases and the J gene lost 12 bases, with 18 bases spanning the gap. CDR1 is SQVTM, CDR2 ANQGSEA, per germline.

The gene calls are TRBV24-1 and TRBJ2-5, with a weak D call TRBD1 (6 bases). In germline, CDR1 is KGHDR, CDR2 SFDVKD. V was trimmed by 4 bases and J by 3 bases, leaving 17 bases between them. The CDR3 has 16 residues. CDR3 nucleotides: TGTGCCACCAGTGACTACGGGACACAGGGAAAAGAGACCCAGTACTTC. Its translation: CATSDYGTQGKETQYF.

This rearrangement joins TRBV9 to TRBJ2-5; D possibly corresponds to TRBD2 (5 bases). The V end was cut by 0 bases, the J end by 5 bases, with 11 bases between. The germline CDR1 and CDR2 sequences are SGDLS and YYNGEE. There are 14 residues in the CDR3. CDR3 DNA sequence: TGTGCCAGCAGCGTAGGGACTGCGGTGGAGACCCAGTACTTC. It specifies CASSVGTAVETQYF. Full variable domain (missing parts from reference TRBV9 and TRBJ2-5): DSGVTQTPKHLITATGQRVTLRCSPRSGDLSVYWYQQSLDQGLQFLIQYYNGEERAKGNILERFSAQQFPDLHSELNLSSLELGDSALYFCASSVGTAVETQYFGPGTRLLVL.

The CDR3 region has the DNA TGCAGCGCAGGGATGGGGGTGGTAGATACGCAGTATTTT. Amino acid sequence: CSAGMGVVDTQYF. The chain couples TRBV29-1 to TRBJ2-3; D may correspond to TRBD1 or TRBD2 (5 bases each). Between the trimmed V and J ends, which lost 7 bases and 5 bases, there was a span of 16 bases. The CDR3 contains 13 residues. Looked up from germline, CDR1 is SQVTM and CDR2 is ANQGSEA.

This clonotype was picked up a small number of times. The rearrangement uses TRBV27 and TRBJ1-5; possible D gene TRBD1, 6 bases. From germline, CDR1 is MNHEY and CDR2 SMNVEV (reference sequence). Trimming cost V 6 bases and J 3 bases, with 12 bases left between them. CDR3 length: 14 residues. CDR3 residues: CASSLRGYNQPQHF. The CDR3 nucleotides are TGTGCCAGCAGCCTAAGGGGGTACAATCAGCCCCAGCATTTT.

This clonotype was found a few times. The chain recombines TRBV7-3 with TRBJ1-2; TRBD1 matches 10 bases. After removal of 5 bases from V and 4 bases from J, the junction contained 10 bases not matched to a gene. CDR1 and CDR2 from the germline V gene are SGHTA and FQGTGA. The CDR3 contains 16 residues. In nucleotides, the CDR3 is TGTGCCAGCAGCCCCGTCCCGGGACAGGGGACCTATGGCTACACCTTC. Translation gives CASSPVPGQGTYGYTF.

The chain combines TRBV7-9 with TRBJ2-5; D is unresolved. Germline lookup yields CDR1 SEHNR and CDR2 FQNEAQ (reference sequence). The CDR3 loop spans 14 amino acids. Trimming shortened V by 5 bases and J by 2 bases, and 12 bases separated the two germline ends. CDR3: CASSTRTQQETQYF. CDR3 nucleotide sequence: TGTGCCAGCAGCACCCGAACCCAACAAGAGACCCAGTACTTC.

This clonotype appeared a few times. V usage is TRBV10-3 and J usage is TRBJ1-1; D gene uncertain. Germline V lookup: CDR1 ENHRY, CDR2 SYGVKD. The CDR3 spans 14 residues. V was pared by 3 bases and J by 4 bases, with 12 bases between. The CDR3 loop reads CAISEAILGTEAFF. CDR3 bases: TGTGCCATCAGTGAAGCAATACTGGGCACTGAAGCTTTCTTT.

CDR3 region: CASSFGGNGVNEQYF. In DNA form, the CDR3 reads TGTGCCAGCAGCTTCGGAGGTAATGGTGTGAACGAGCAGTACTTC. J is TRBJ2-7 and V is TRBV13, with TRBD2 as a possible D gene (5 bases). V was clipped by 3 bases and J by 5 bases, with 17 bases between them. This CDR3 spans 15 amino acids. The germline V gene encodes CDR1 PRHDT and CDR2 FYEKMQ (reference sequence).

The table lists this clonotype with a few counts. This chain uses TRBV2 with TRBJ2-7, with D possibly being TRBD1 (5 bases). The ends were cut back, 3 bases at V and 6 bases at J, with 15 bases in the middle. Germline CDR1 SNHLY, CDR2 FYNNEI. CDR3 size: 14 residues. The CDR3, as DNA: TGTGCCAGCAGTGATACAGGTTCTGTGGGCGAGCAGTACTTC. Translated: CASSDTGSVGEQYF.

The chain is built from TRBV10-3 and TRBJ2-1; D is possibly TRBD1 or TRBD2 (5 bases each). Germline lookup yields CDR1 ENHRY and CDR2 SYGVKD. This CDR3 has 14 amino acids. V shed 7 bases and J shed 5 bases, with 15 bases lying between them. The CDR3 bases are TGTGCCATCAACGGGGCTCCGGACCACAATGAGCAGTTCTTC. It encodes CAINGAPDHNEQFF.

The chain has TRBV6-7 and TRBJ2-7, with D perhaps TRBD1 (6 bases). TRBV6-7 is known as an ORF, though its function is uncertain. V was shortened by 5 bases and J by 6 bases, with 26 bases between the two germline ends. The CDR3 has 17 residues. The CDR3 sequence is CASSPTSLTFQGSEQYF. CDR3 sequence (DNA): TGTGCCAGCAGTCCTACTTCCTTAACCTTCCAGGGGAGCGAGCAGTACTTC.

This clonotype has a handful of counts. The chain is built from TRBV4-1 and TRBJ2-7; 8 bases align to TRBD2. This CDR3 region has 15 residues. The ends lost 5 bases at V and 4 bases at J; junction bases unmatched: 10. Germline V gives CDR1 MGHRA, CDR2 YSYEKL. The CDR3 protein is CASSYSSGLGYEQYF. In DNA, the CDR3 is TGCGCCAGCAGCTACTCTAGCGGGCTCGGGTACGAGCAGTACTTC.

V gene TRBV5-1 combines with J gene TRBJ2-1; 14 bases are a match to TRBD2. The V segment lost 2 bases and the J segment 9 bases; nucleotides outside the gene matches: 7. CDR1 and CDR2 (germline): SGHRS, YFSETQ. CDR3 size: 16 residues. The DNA for the CDR3 is TGCGCCAGCAGCTTCGGGACTAGCGGGGGCGAGGGTGAGCAGTTCTTC. This codes for CASSFGTSGGEGEQFF.

The rearrangement uses TRBV20-1 and TRBJ2-4; TRBD1 or TRBD2 may be the D gene (6 bases each). Gene TRBJ2-7 matches the end of the DNA better, so the J call may be wrong. The CDR3 sequence is 14 residues long. Germline CDR1 reads DFQATT; CDR2 reads SNEGSKA (reference sequence). The CDR3 coding sequence is TGCAGTGGCACAGAGGGGGGCGCCCAGGACGAGCAGTACTTC. Its protein product is CSGTEGGAQDEQYF.

V is TRBV7-6 and J is TRBJ2-2; no definite D call. The CDR3 is 22 residues long. Germline V CDR1 and CDR2: SGHVS, FNYEAQ. V dropped 1 base and J dropped 3 bases, with 30 bases sitting between them. The CDR3: CASSLGDSNPRPVSQDTGELFF. In DNA form, the CDR3 reads TGTGCCAGCAGCTTAGGGGATTCAAACCCGCGACCGGTGTCTCAAGACACCGGGGAGCTGTTTTTT. Complete variable domain (other parts from reference TRBV7-6 and TRBJ2-2): GAGVSQSPRYKVTKRGQDVALRCDPISGHVSLYWYRQALGQGPEFLTYFNYEAQQDKSGLPNDRFSAERPEGSISTLTIQRTEQRDSAMYRCASSLGDSNPRPVSQDTGELFFGEGSRLTVL.

The rearrangement uses TRBV29-1 and TRBJ2-1, with TRBD2 matching 14 bases. CDR1 and CDR2 (germline): SQVTM, ANQGSEA. V dropped 7 bases and J dropped 9; count of bases not matched to a gene: 5. The CDR3 contains 13 residues. CDR3 DNA sequence: TGCAGCGCGGGGACTAGCGGGAGTTCTGAGCAGTTCTTC. Translating it yields CSAGTSGSSEQFF.

The J gene is TRBJ2-7, the V gene TRBV7-2, with D hard to call. Germline V gives CDR1 SGHTA, CDR2 FQGNSA. V was clipped by 2 bases and J by 4 bases, with 9 bases between them. The CDR3 is 13 amino acids. CDR3 protein: CASSLQVGYEQYF. CDR3 sequence (DNA): TGTGCCAGCAGCTTACAAGTAGGATACGAGCAGTACTTC.

This chain joins TRBV27 and TRBJ2-1; D is ambiguous. With 3 bases removed from V and 0 bases from J, the gap between germline ends came to 6 bases. The CDR3 is 14 amino acids. Germline V gives CDR1 MNHEY, CDR2 SMNVEV (reference sequence). CDR3 sequence reads: CASSFYYSYNEQFF. The DNA of the CDR3 is TGTGCCAGCAGTTTCTACTACTCCTACAATGAGCAGTTCTTC.

This clonotype was recorded a few times. V and J are TRBV28 and TRBJ2-1, with 7 positions matching TRBD2. Trimming at V came to 5 bases and at J to 1 base, leaving 26 bases not matched to a gene. The CDR3 runs 22 residues. Per germline, CDR1 MDHEN and CDR2 SYDVKM. The CDR3 nucleotides read TGTGCCAGCAGTCCCCCACCTAGGGTTACTTGGCGGGAGCCTGGGTCCTACAATGAGCAGTTCTTC. It is translated as CASSPPPRVTWREPGSYNEQFF.

Ten or more counts support this clonotype. The chain uses TRBV29-1 and TRBJ2-5; tentative D call: TRBD2 (5 bases). This CDR3 has 16 residues. Germline loops: CDR1 SQVTM, CDR2 ANQGSEA. V was cut by 1 base and J by 5 bases, with 20 bases left in between. CDR3 coding DNA: TGCAGCGTTGAAGGGCACAAAAGAGGGAAGAGTGAGACCCAGTACTTC. The encoded protein is CSVEGHKRGKSETQYF.

Here the CDR3 DNA reads TGTGCCAGCAGTTACCGCCACAGAAACATTCAGTACTTC. Its translation: CASSYRHRNIQYF. The rearrangement uses TRBV6-5 and TRBJ2-4; D is ambiguous. CDR1 MNHEY and CDR2 SVGAGI come from the germline V gene. CDR3 length: 13 residues. The germline V and J ends were trimmed by 2 bases and 6 bases, with 8 bases remaining between them.

The sample holds a few counts of this clonotype. This chain connects TRBV15 to TRBJ2-7; TRBD2 might be the D (6 bases). The CDR3 loop spans 15 amino acids. Looked up from germline, CDR1 is LNHNV and CDR2 is YYDKDF (reference sequence). Deletions cut 3 bases from V and 7 bases from J, with 19 bases between. The CDR3 sequence is CATSSVAGRLWEQYF. CDR3 in DNA: TGTGCCACCAGCAGCGTCGCGGGGAGGCTTTGGGAGCAGTACTTC. Full variable domain (missing parts from reference TRBV15 and TRBJ2-7): DAMVIQNPRYQVTQFGKPVTLSCSQTLNHNVMYWYQQKSSQAPKLLFHYYDKDFNNEADTPDNFQSRRPNTSFCFLDIRSPGLGDTAMYLCATSSVAGRLWEQYFGPGTRLTVT.

This clonotype was seen a few times. The J gene is TRBJ2-1, the V gene TRBV6-5; 12 bases match TRBD2. Germline V gene sequence: CDR1 MNHEY, CDR2 SVGAGI. The CDR3 loop spans 16 amino acids. With 4 bases clipped from V and 5 bases from J, the junction kept 6 bases outside the gene matches. For the CDR3, the DNA is TGTGCCAGCAGTTCCACCGGACTAGCGGGGCACAATGAGCAGTTCTTC. This encodes CASSSTGLAGHNEQFF.

This clonotype was detected a few times. The gene calls are TRBV11-1 and TRBJ2-7, with D possibly TRBD1 on 5 matching bases. The germline CDR1 and CDR2 sequences are SGHAT and FQDESV (reference sequence). The CDR3 covers 14 residues. V shed 3 bases and J shed 3 bases, with 12 bases lying between them. The CDR3, as DNA: TGTGCCAGCAGCTTGTTGCAGGGTAACTACGAGCAGTACTTC. It yields the protein CASSLLQGNYEQYF.

This clonotype was seen a few times. The V gene is TRBV10-3, the J gene TRBJ2-3, with TRBD2 matching over 9 bases. The length of the CDR3 is 13 residues. From germline, CDR1 is ENHRY and CDR2 SYGVKD. This CDR3 is CAQASGDTDTQYF. The CDR3 DNA is TGTGCGCAAGCTAGCGGGGACACAGATACGCAGTATTTT.

J is TRBJ2-1 and V is TRBV5-1, with 7 bases lining up with TRBD1. With 4 bases clipped from V and 6 bases from J, the junction kept 10 bases outside the gene matches. There are 15 residues in the CDR3. Germline lookup yields CDR1 SGHRS and CDR2 YFSETQ. This CDR3 is CASSRGTATCNEQFF. The CDR3, as DNA: TGCGCCAGCAGCAGAGGGACAGCGACCTGCAATGAGCAGTTCTTC.

A word on this clonotype: At one end, the junction sequence differs from germline, possibly due to a read error. The V gene is TRBV4-2, the J gene TRBJ2-1; 9 bases agree with TRBD2. CDR3 length: 15 amino acids. Germline CDR1 and CDR2: LGHNA and YNFKEQ. The CDR3 sequence is CAGSHLAGPDNEQFF. CDR3 DNA: TGTGCCGGCAGCCACCTAGCGGGGCCAGACAATGAGCAGTTCTTC.